This T cell receptor (beta chain) was recovered during a study of persistence of HIV-infected CD4 T cells. Sequencing used immunoSEQ version 4 in survey mode. Measured with immunoSEQ multiplex PCR; TCRdb has only the in-frame clones, and not every one. In the table there are roughly 35,000 clones, about 85% of which are singletons. Stimulation used around 10 ug/mL lysate from CMV-infected fibroblasts. CD40L/CD69 double-negative CD45RO-high memory CD4+ T cells were collected. Adults with HIV-1 started suppressive ART while chronically infected. This clone has only a few counts. Its target is not known. General observations from the study: TCRbeta richness was lower in CMV- and Gag-responding cells than in anti-CD3/anti-CD28-responding cells.

This CDR3 is 17 amino acids long. After removal of 5 bases from V and 5 bases from J, the junction contained 14 bases not matched to a gene. CDR1 SEHNR and CDR2 FQNEAQ come from the germline V gene (reference sequence). The sample here was CD4+ T cells sorted from PBMCs after roughly 20-hour stimulation, taken from a patient who received antiretroviral therapy. The clonotype originates from an adult man with HIV who was CMV-seropositive. The chain couples TRBV7-9 to TRBJ1-4; TRBD1 matches at 7 bases. CDR3 protein: CASSPLQGIGGNEKLFF. CDR3 bases: TGTGCCAGCAGCCCCTTACAGGGGATTGGGGGGAATGAAAAACTGTTTTTT.